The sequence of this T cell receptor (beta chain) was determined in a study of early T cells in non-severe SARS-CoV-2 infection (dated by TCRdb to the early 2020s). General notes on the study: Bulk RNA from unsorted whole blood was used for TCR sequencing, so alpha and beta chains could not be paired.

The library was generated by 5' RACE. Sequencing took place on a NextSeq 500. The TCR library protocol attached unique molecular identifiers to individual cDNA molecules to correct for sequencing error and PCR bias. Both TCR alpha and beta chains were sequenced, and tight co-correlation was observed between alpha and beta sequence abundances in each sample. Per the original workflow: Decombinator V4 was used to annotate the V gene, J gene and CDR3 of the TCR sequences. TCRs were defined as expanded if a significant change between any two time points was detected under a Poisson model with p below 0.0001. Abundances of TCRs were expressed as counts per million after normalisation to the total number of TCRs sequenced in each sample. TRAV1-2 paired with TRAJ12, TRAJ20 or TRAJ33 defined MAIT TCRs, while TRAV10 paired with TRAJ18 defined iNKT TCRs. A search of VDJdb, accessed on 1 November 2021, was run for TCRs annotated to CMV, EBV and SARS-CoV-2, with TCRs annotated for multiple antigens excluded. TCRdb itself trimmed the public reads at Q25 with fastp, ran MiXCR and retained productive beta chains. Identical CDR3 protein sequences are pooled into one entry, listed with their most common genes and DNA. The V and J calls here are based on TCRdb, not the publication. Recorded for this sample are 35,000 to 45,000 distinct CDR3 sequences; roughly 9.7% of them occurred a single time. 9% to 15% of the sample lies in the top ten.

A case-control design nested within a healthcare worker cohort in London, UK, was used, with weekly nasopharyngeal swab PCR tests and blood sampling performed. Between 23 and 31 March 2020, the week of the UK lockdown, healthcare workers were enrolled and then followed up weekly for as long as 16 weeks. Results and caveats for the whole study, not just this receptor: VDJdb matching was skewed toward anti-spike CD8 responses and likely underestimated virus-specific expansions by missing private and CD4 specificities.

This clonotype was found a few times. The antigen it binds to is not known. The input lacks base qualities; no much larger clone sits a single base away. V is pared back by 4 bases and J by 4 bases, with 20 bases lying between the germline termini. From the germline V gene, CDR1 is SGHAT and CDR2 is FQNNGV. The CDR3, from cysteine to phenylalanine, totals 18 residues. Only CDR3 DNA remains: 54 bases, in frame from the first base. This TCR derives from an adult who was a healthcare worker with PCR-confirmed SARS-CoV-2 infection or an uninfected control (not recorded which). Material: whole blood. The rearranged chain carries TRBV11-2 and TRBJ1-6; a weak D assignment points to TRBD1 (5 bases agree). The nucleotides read TGTGCCAGCAGCTCATGGGACCCATATTGGGCATATAATTCACCCCTCCACTTT. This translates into CASSSWDPYWAYNSPLHF.